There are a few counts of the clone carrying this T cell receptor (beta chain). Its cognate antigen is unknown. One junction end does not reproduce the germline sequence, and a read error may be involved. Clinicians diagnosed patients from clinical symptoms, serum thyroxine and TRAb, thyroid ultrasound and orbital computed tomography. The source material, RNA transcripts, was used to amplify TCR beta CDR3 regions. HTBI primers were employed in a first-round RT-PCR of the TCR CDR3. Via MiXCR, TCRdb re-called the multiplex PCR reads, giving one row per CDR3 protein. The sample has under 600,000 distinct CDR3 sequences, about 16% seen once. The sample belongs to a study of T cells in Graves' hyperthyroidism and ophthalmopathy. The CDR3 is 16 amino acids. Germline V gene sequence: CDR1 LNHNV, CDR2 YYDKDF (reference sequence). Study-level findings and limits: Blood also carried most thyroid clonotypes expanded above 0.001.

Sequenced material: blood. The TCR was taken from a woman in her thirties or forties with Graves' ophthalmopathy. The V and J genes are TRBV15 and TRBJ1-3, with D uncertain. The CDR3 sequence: CATRRDAMGSGNTIYF. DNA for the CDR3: TGTGCCACCAGAAGAGACGCGATGGGCTCTGGAAACACCATATATTTT.